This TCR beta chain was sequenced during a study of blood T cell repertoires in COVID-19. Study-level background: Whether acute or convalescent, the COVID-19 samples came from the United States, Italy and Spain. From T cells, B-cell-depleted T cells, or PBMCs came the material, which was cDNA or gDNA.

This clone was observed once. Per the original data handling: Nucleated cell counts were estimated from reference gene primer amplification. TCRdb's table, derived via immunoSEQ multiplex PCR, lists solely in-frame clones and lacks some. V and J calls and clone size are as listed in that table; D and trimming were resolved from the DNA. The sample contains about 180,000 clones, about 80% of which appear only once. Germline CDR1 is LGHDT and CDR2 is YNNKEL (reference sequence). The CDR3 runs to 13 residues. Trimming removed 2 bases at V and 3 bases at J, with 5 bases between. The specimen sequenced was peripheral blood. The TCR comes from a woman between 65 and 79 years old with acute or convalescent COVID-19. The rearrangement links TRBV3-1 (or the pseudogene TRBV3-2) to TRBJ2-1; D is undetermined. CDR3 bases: TGTGCCAGCAGCCAATCCAACTACAATGAGCAGTTCTTC. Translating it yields CASSQSNYNEQFF.